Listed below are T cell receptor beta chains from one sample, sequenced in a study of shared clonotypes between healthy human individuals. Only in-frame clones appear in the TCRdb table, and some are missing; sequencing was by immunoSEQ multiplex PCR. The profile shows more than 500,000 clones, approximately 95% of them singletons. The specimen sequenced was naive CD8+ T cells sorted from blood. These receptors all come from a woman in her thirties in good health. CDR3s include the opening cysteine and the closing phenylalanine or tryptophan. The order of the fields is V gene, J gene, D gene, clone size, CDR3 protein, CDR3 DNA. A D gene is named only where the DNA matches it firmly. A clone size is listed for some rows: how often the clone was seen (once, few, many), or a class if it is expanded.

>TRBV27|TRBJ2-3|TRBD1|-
CASTRTGGTDTQYF
TGTGCCAGCACCCGGACAGGGGGCACAGATACGCAGTATTTT
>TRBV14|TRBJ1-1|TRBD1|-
CASSQVPQGASTEAFF
TGTGCCAGCAGCCAAGTCCCTCAGGGGGCGAGCACTGAAGCTTTCTTT
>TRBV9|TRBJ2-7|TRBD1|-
CASSPYRTGVAYEQYF
TGTGCCAGCAGCCCCTATAGGACAGGGGTGGCCTACGAGCAGTACTTC
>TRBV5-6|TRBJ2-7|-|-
CASSMGWDHSYEQYF
TGTGCCAGCAGCATGGGCTGGGACCACTCCTACGAGCAGTACTTC
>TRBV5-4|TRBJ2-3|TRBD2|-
CASSWDPTSGSLDTQYF
TGTGCCAGCAGCTGGGATCCGACTAGCGGGAGTCTAGATACGCAGTATTTT
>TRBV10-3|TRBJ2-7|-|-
CAISEPRDEQYF
TGTGCCATCAGTGAGCCCAGGGACGAGCAGTACTTC
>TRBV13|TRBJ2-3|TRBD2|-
CASSPTTSGTSTDTQYF
TGTGCCAGCAGCCCCACGACTAGCGGCACTAGCACAGATACGCAGTATTTT
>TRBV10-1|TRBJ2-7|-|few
CATTSSGPPKEQYF
TGCGCCACCACTTCGTCAGGGCCCCCTAAGGAGCAGTACTTC
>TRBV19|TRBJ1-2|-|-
CASSPPGNRYTF
TGTGCCAGTAGTCCCCCAGGGAATCGCTACACCTTC
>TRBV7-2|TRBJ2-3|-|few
CASSLSSGSDTQYF
TGTGCCAGCAGCTTATCTTCAGGTTCAGATACGCAGTATTTT
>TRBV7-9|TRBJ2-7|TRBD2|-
CASSFGRGTYEQYF
TGTGCCAGCAGCTTTGGGCGGGGGACCTACGAGCAGTACTTC
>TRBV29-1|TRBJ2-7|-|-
CSVEEGTPEQYF
TGCAGCGTTGAAGAAGGGACCCCCGAGCAGTACTTC
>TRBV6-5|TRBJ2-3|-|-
CASSYSGGTSTDTQYF
TGTGCCAGCAGTTACTCAGGGGGGACTAGCACAGATACGCAGTATTTT
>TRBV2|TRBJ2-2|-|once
CASNAEGFNGELFF
TGTGCCAGCAACGCGGAGGGCTTCAACGGGGAGCTGTTTTTT
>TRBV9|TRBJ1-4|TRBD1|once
CASSPQGSANEKLFF
TGTGCCAGCAGCCCACAGGGGTCGGCTAATGAAAAACTGTTTTTT
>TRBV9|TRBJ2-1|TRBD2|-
CASSVPMGASGSSEQFF
TGTGCCAGCAGCGTCCCGATGGGGGCTAGCGGGAGTTCTGAGCAGTTCTTC
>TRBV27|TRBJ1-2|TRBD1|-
CASRRTGGSNYGYTF
TGTGCCAGCAGGCGGACAGGGGGTTCTAACTATGGCTACACCTTC
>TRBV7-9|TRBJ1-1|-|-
CASSFVGDAFF
TGTGCCAGCAGCTTTGTAGGGGATGCTTTCTTT
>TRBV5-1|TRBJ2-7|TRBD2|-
CASSLGLAGAREQYF
TGCGCCAGCAGCTTGGGACTAGCGGGAGCGCGAGAGCAGTACTTC
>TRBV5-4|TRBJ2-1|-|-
CASSLEGGSYEQFF
TGTGCCAGCAGCTTGGAGGGGGGGAGCTATGAGCAGTTCTTC
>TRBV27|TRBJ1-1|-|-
CASRRGLATEAFF
TGTGCCAGCAGAAGGGGCCTTGCTACTGAAGCTTTCTTT
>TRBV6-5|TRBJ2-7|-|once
CASSPGLGYEQYF
TGTGCCAGCAGCCCAGGACTGGGGTACGAGCAGTACTTC
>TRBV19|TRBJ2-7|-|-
CASSIGYEQYF
TGTGCCAGTAGCATCGGGTACGAGCAGTACTTC
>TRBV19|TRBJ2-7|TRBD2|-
CASPMPTSSGVFIDYEQYF
TGTGCCAGTCCAATGCCGACTAGCAGTGGGGTCTTTATTGACTACGAGCAGTACTTC
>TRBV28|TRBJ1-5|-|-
CASSFLEEGNQPQHF
TGTGCCAGCAGTTTCTTAGAAGAGGGCAATCAGCCCCAGCATTTT
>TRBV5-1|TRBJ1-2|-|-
CASSLDLAGAGYGYTF
TGCGCCAGCAGCTTGGACCTAGCGGGCGCCGGCTATGGCTACACCTTC
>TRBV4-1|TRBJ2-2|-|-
CASSQEVRLPGELFF
TGCGCCAGCAGCCAAGAGGTTAGATTGCCCGGGGAGCTGTTTTTT
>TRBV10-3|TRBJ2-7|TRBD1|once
CAIGTGTTYEQYF
TGTGCCATCGGGACAGGAACTACCTACGAGCAGTACTTC